This T cell receptor (beta chain) was profiled in a study of cytomegalovirus exposure and HLA in healthy donors. Regarding the study as a whole: According to an earlier analysis, most TCR beta V segments yielded productive rearrangements about 87% or about 30% of the time. Most TCR sequences proved rare, with some public TCRs found in many donors.

A word on this clone: Its antigen is unknown.

With 60 Vbeta and 13 Jbeta primers, the PCR was carried out. The protocol was immunoSEQ multiplex PCR, while the TCRdb copy is restricted to in-frame clones and leaves out a portion. This sample has 210,000 or so clones, with 76% found just once. The sequenced material came from PBMCs. The TCR originated in a man between 18 and 29 years old in good health and CMV-seronegative.

The CDR3 nucleotides are TGTGCCTGGAGTACCCTTGGAGAGCGGCATGAGCAGTTCTTC. This sequence encodes CAWSTLGERHEQFF. This rearrangement joins TRBV30 to TRBJ2-1; D possibly corresponds to TRBD2 (5 bases). V was pared by 2 bases and J by 8 bases, with 16 bases between. Germline loops: CDR1 GTSNPN, CDR2 SVGIG (reference sequence). The CDR3 extends over 14 amino acids.